This TCR beta chain was identified during a study of blood T cells in healthy people across ages. Germline lookup yields CDR1 LGHNA and CDR2 YSLEER. V shed 3 bases and J 9 bases; nucleotides not matched to a gene: 5. The CDR3 consists of 14 residues. Through a sample-barcoded 5' primer and a J-beta primer mix, a second PCR was run for roughly 7 to 12 cycles. TCRdb independently ran MiXCR on the 5' RACE reads; one entry per CDR3 protein. This sample yields about 730,000 distinct CDR3 sequences, of which roughly 45% are seen a single time; around a fifth belongs to the top ten. Sample: blood. The J gene is TRBJ1-6, the V gene TRBV4-3; TRBD1 agrees at 7 bases. The origin of this receptor is a woman aged 60-75 years in good health. CDR3 sequence (DNA): TGCGCCAGCAGCCAGTGGGAGGGGGCTTCACCCCTCCACTTT. It specifies CASSQWEGASPLHF.